The 6 T cell receptor beta chains below all came from one sample that was sequenced in a study of PD-L1 blockade in urothelial cancer. The data were produced by immunoSEQ multiplex PCR, yet TCRdb's version contains in-frame clones alone and is incomplete. Of about 39,000 clones listed, approximately 93% are singletons. Indicated time point: pretreatment peripheral blood. The source material was PBMCs, sampled around atezolizumab (anti-PD-L1) treatment. The source is a woman aged 55-69 years with urothelial cancer.

The chain uses TRBV5-1 and TRBJ2-7; no clear D gene. The CDR3 has 13 residues. Trimming shortened V by 8 bases and J by 3 bases, and 15 bases separated the two germline ends. CDR1 is SGHRS, CDR2 YFSETQ, per germline. CDR3: CASGRVGIYEQYF. The CDR3 coding sequence is TGCGCCAGTGGTCGAGTTGGTATCTACGAGCAGTACTTC.

The rearrangement uses TRBV6-5 and TRBJ2-3; 8 bases map to TRBD2. The germline gives CDR1 MNHEY, CDR2 SVGAGI. V was clipped by 7 bases and J by 2 bases; unmatched bases: 8. The CDR3 runs to 15 residues. In nucleotides, the CDR3 is TGTGCCAGCACCTCGACGGGGGGGGTCACAGATACGCAGTATTTT. Protein product: CASTSTGGVTDTQYF.

This rearrangement joins TRBV28 to TRBJ2-1, with 8 bases matching TRBD1. The CDR3 runs to 15 residues. V was clipped by 5 bases and J by 4 bases; unmatched bases: 7. CDR1 is MDHEN, CDR2 SYDVKM, per germline. The CDR3 nucleotides read TGTGCCAGCAGTCGGGCCGGGACAGGATACAATGAGCAGTTCTTC. Translating it yields CASSRAGTGYNEQFF. The whole variable domain, filled in from reference TRBV28 and TRBJ2-1, reads DVKVTQSSRYLVKRTGEKVFLECVQDMDHENMFWYRQDPGLGLRLIYFSYDVKMKEKGDIPEGYSVSREKKERFSLILESASTNQTSMYLCASSRAGTGYNEQFFGPGTRLTVL.

This clone was seen only once. J is TRBJ2-7 and V is TRBV28; 7 positions match TRBD1. After removal of 5 bases from V and 2 bases from J, the junction contained 6 bases not matched to a gene. Germline CDR1 reads MDHEN; CDR2 reads SYDVKM. The CDR3 totals 14 residues. The CDR3 DNA sequence: TGTGCCAGCAGTCCACCGGGACAGACCTACGAGCAGTACTTC. It codes for CASSPPGQTYEQYF. Looking up the rest from reference TRBV28 and TRBJ2-7 gives the full variable domain: DVKVTQSSRYLVKRTGEKVFLECVQDMDHENMFWYRQDPGLGLRLIYFSYDVKMKEKGDIPEGYSVSREKKERFSLILESASTNQTSMYLCASSPPGQTYEQYFGPGTRLTVT.

The chain has TRBV6-5 and TRBJ2-5; 7 bases agree with TRBD1. Germline loops: CDR1 MNHEY, CDR2 SVGAGI. This CDR3 is built from 14 residues. The V and J ends lost 0 bases and 5 bases, in that order; junction bases with no gene match: 3. The CDR3 region is CASSYSGGVETQYF. CDR3 DNA: TGTGCCAGCAGTTACTCAGGGGGCGTGGAGACCCAGTACTTC.

This chain connects TRBV6-1 to TRBJ2-1; 12 bases map to TRBD2. Germline loops: CDR1 MNHNS, CDR2 SASEGT. The J segment lost 9 bases and the V segment lost 6 bases, leaving 9 bases of the junction unmatched. The CDR3 is 15 amino acids. CDR3 residues: CASSSRTSGIIEQFF. CDR3 nucleotide sequence: TGTGCCAGCAGCTCAAGGACTAGCGGGATTATTGAGCAGTTCTTC.